The clone carrying this T cell receptor (beta chain) showed up many times. Its antigen remains unidentified. Each CDR3 protein is one row after TCRdb ran MiXCR on the RT-PCR reads. The profile shows under 800,000 distinct CDR3 sequences, approximately 15% of them singletons. This CDR3 has 14 residues. Between the trimmed V and J ends, which lost 3 bases and 1 base, there was a span of 10 bases. The sample originates from a study of response to subunit inactivated influenza vaccine. Study findings and constraints: Authors suggested each seasonal influenza vaccination recruits few new T cells.

The chain combines TRBV12-3 or TRBV12-4 with TRBJ2-7; D is ambiguous. The clonotype comes from a man aged 45-65 years who received an inactivated influenza vaccine. Source: PBMCs from blood, taken 14 days before vaccination. The CDR3 DNA follows: TGTGCCAGCAGTTTCCGGACGGCATCCTACGAGCAGTACTTC. Protein sequence: CASSFRTASYEQYF.